This T cell receptor (beta chain) was identified in a study of blood T cell repertoires in COVID-19. At the level of the study: Some COVID-19 samples were acute and others convalescent; all came from the United States, Italy and Spain. PBMCs, B-cell-depleted T cells, or T cells were the source of the cDNA or gDNA that made up the material.

Trimming cost V 1 base and J 2 bases, with 9 bases left between them. From germline, CDR1 is SGHVS and CDR2 FQNEAQ. CDR3 length equals 14 residues. Produced via immunoSEQ multiplex PCR; TCRdb's table is partial and in-frame only. Of about 150,000 clones in the sample, about 80% are singletons; the top ten hold just over 0.55%. The chain employs TRBV7-8 and TRBJ2-7; D gene uncertain. Sequencing was performed on peripheral blood. The sequence was obtained from a man aged 60-69 years with acute or convalescent COVID-19. This CDR3 reads CASSLGVRTYEQYF. As DNA, the CDR3 is TGTGCCAGCAGCTTAGGTGTCAGGACCTACGAGCAGTACTTC.